These 17 T cell receptor beta chains share one sample of origin, sequenced in a study of identical twins. From the 5' RACE reads, TCRdb called clonotypes with MiXCR, one entry per CDR3 protein. The table shows about 890,000 distinct CDR3 sequences, with roughly an eighth occurring only once. These same records also appear under a second study, on yellow fever vaccine responses in identical twins.

The sample was PBMCs. The receptor source for this set is a woman between 18 and 30 years old in good health.

This clonotype has just a few counts. The chain's CDR3 is CASSYSSTYEQYF. The CDR3 DNA reads as TGTGCCAGCAGTTACTCGAGTACCTACGAGCAGTACTTC. The chain recombines TRBV6-5 with TRBJ2-7; no clear D gene. V was shortened by 0 bases and J by 2 bases, with 5 bases between the two germline ends. The CDR3 has 13 residues. Germline values: CDR1 MNHEY, CDR2 SVGAGI.

The rearrangement uses TRBV27 and TRBJ1-6; D is unresolved. Germline V lookup: CDR1 MNHEY, CDR2 SMNVEV (reference sequence). CDR3 length equals 14 residues. The V gene lost 5 bases and the J gene lost 3 bases, with 8 bases spanning the gap. This CDR3 reads CASSGRDYNSPLHF. CDR3 sequence (DNA): TGTGCCAGCAGTGGCCGGGACTATAATTCACCCCTCCACTTT.

This chain uses TRBV19 with TRBJ2-3, with TRBD1 identical over 11 bases. The CDR3 runs to 15 residues. V lost 6 bases and J lost 0; bases outside the gene matches: 2. Germline CDR1 reads LNHDA; CDR2 reads SQIVND (reference sequence). The DNA of the CDR3 is TGTGCCAGTAGCGGACAGGGGGCTAGCACAGATACGCAGTATTTT. Translation: CASSGQGASTDTQYF.

This clonotype was detected a few times. The rearrangement links TRBV5-1 to TRBJ2-1, with 9 positions matching TRBD2. The V gene end was trimmed by 4 bases and the J gene end by 3 bases; junction bases not matched to a gene: 17. Germline-derived CDR1 and CDR2 are SGHRS and YFSETQ. The CDR3 consists of 19 residues. DNA for the CDR3: TGCGCCAGCAGCCCTTTGTATCTAGCGGGGTCACAAAACTACAATGAGCAGTTCTTC. It encodes CASSPLYLAGSQNYNEQFF.

The CDR3 here is CASSQEGSSGGYGEQFF. The CDR3 bases are TGTGCCAGCAGCCAAGAAGGATCTAGCGGGGGATACGGTGAGCAGTTCTTC. This chain links TRBV4-2 with TRBJ2-1, with 10 bases fitting TRBD2. The CDR3 covers 17 residues. Germline-derived CDR1 and CDR2 are LGHNA and YNFKEQ. V lost 0 bases, J lost 9 bases, and 11 bases stayed unmatched.

This clonotype appeared a few times. V and J are TRBV2 and TRBJ2-5; possibly TRBD2 for D (5 bases). Germline V lookup: CDR1 SNHLY, CDR2 FYNNEI. This CDR3 is built from 15 residues. V lost 6 bases to trimming and J lost 5 bases, with 19 bases between them. The CDR3 coding sequence is TGTGCCAGCAGGGGAGCTCGAAGCCCCCGGGAGACCCAGTACTTC. Its translation: CASRGARSPRETQYF.

The chain combines TRBV6-1 with TRBJ1-1; D possibly corresponds to TRBD1 (5 bases). This CDR3 contains 13 residues. CDR1 is MNHNS, CDR2 SASEGT, per germline. With 6 bases removed from V and 11 bases from J, the gap between germline ends came to 19 bases. The CDR3 sequence: CASSPRTGLDAFF. The CDR3 DNA reads TGTGCCAGCAGCCCGCGCACAGGTTTGGACGCTTTCTTT.

The gene calls are TRBV20-1 and TRBJ2-7; 12 bases fit TRBD2. Germline V CDR1 and CDR2: DFQATT, SNEGSKA (reference sequence). The CDR3 contains 16 residues. Unmatched junction bases numbered 14, after V lost 5 bases and J lost 6 bases. As DNA, the CDR3 is TGCAGTGCTTCTAGACTAGCGGGAGTCTCTTTGGGCGAGCAGTACTTC. Encoded protein: CSASRLAGVSLGEQYF.

V is TRBV20-1 and J is TRBJ1-1; 7 nucleotides line up with TRBD1. Germline-derived CDR1 and CDR2 are DFQATT and SNEGSKA (reference sequence). The CDR3 sequence is 15 residues long. The trim removed 6 bases at V and 1 base at J, leaving 11 bases unmatched. The DNA of the CDR3 is TGCAGTGCCAAGGGGGAGACAGGGCCGAACACTGAAGCTTTCTTT. Its translation: CSAKGETGPNTEAFF.

This clonotype appeared a few times. V and J are TRBV12-3 or TRBV12-4 and TRBJ2-1; 8 bases align to TRBD2. This CDR3 is 14 amino acids long. With V trimmed by 6 bases and J by 10 bases, 11 bases remained unmatched. CDR3 protein: CASSREAGVGEQFF. CDR3 nucleotide sequence: TGTGCCAGCAGCCGTGAAGCGGGGGTCGGGGAGCAGTTCTTC.

This sequence joins TRBV20-1 and TRBJ2-3; D is perhaps TRBD1 or TRBD2 (5 bases each). V dropped 6 bases and J dropped 0 bases, with 19 bases sitting between them. Germline V gives CDR1 DFQATT, CDR2 SNEGSKA (reference sequence). This CDR3 has 16 amino acids. The DNA for the CDR3 is TGCAGTGCCGAGGGGTGGGCAGAGACTAGCACAGATACGCAGTATTTT. Protein product: CSAEGWAETSTDTQYF.

The chain uses TRBV7-9 and TRBJ1-1; D not certain. CDR1 is SEHNR and CDR2 is FQNEAQ in the germline V gene (reference sequence). This CDR3 is built from 14 residues. Trimming cost V 2 bases and J 7 bases, with 14 bases left between them. The CDR3: CASSLPGYDGEAFF. In nucleotides, the CDR3 is TGTGCCAGCAGCTTACCGGGGTATGACGGTGAAGCTTTCTTT.

This clonotype turned up a few times. The gene calls are TRBV27 and TRBJ2-1; a possible D gene is TRBD2 (5 bases). CDR3 length equals 14 residues. Germline assignment: CDR1 MNHEY and CDR2 SMNVEV (reference sequence). Trimming pared 6 bases from V and 4 bases from J, leaving 13 bases between. The CDR3 DNA follows: TGTGCCAGCAGGAGCCCCACGGGGTACAATGAGCAGTTCTTC. This codes for CASRSPTGYNEQFF.

This clonotype occurred a few times. The chain employs TRBV6-4 and TRBJ2-2, with unresolved D. Deletions cut 3 bases from V and 4 bases from J, with 6 bases between. The CDR3 spans 13 residues. Germline V gives CDR1 MRHNA, CDR2 SNTAGT. As DNA, the CDR3 is TGTGCCAGCAGTGAGGGTAGCACCGGGGAGCTGTTTTTT. Amino acid sequence: CASSEGSTGELFF.

The V and J genes are TRBV11-2 and TRBJ1-1, with D hard to call. In germline, CDR1 is SGHAT, CDR2 FQNNGV. Trimming shortened V by 1 base and J by 0 bases, and 18 bases separated the two germline ends. CDR3 length: 18 residues. CDR3 nucleotide sequence: TGTGCCAGCAGCTTAGTCGGGTGGACCTATGCTATGAACACTGAAGCTTTCTTT. The encoded protein is CASSLVGWTYAMNTEAFF.

This clonotype was observed a few times. The chain joins TRBV12-3 or TRBV12-4 to TRBJ1-5; D gene uncertain. This CDR3 has 15 amino acids. V was pared by 1 base and J by 1 base, with 8 bases between. As DNA, the CDR3 is TGTGCCAGCAGTTTAGGCAGCGCAAGCAATCAGCCCCAGCATTTT. This translates into CASSLGSASNQPQHF.

The chain joins TRBV6-1 to TRBJ2-5; the D is unclear. CDR3 length: 14 amino acids. Per the germline V gene, CDR1 is MNHNS and CDR2 is SASEGT. V was trimmed by 6 bases and J by 0 bases, leaving 11 bases between them. In DNA form, the CDR3 reads TGTGCCAGCAGCAAGGAGTACAACCAAGAGACCCAGTACTTC. Encoded protein: CASSKEYNQETQYF.